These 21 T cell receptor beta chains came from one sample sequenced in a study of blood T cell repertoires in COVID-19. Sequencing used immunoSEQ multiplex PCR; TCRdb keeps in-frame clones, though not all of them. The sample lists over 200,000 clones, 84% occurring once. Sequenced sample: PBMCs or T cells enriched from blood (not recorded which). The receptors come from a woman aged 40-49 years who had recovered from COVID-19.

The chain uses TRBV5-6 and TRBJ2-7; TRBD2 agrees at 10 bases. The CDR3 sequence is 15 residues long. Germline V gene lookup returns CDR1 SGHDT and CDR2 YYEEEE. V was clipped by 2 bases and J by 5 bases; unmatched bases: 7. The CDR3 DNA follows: TGTGCCAGCAGCTTAGCGGGAGGGCGTCGTAACGAGCAGTACGTC. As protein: CASSLAGGRRNEQYV.

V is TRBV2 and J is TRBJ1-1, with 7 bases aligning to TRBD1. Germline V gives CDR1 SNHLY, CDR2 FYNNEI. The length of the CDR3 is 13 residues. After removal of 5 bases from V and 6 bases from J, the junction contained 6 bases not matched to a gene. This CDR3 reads CASSRTGESEAFF. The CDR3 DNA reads TGTGCCAGCAGTCGGACAGGAGAATCTGAAGCTTTCTTT.

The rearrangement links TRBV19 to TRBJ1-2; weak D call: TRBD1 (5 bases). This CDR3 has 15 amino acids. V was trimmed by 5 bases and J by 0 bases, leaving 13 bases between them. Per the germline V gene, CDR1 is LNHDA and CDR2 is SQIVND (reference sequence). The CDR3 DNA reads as TGTGCCAGTAGTCTAAGACAGACGCCTAACTATGGCTACACCTTC. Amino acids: CASSLRQTPNYGYTF.

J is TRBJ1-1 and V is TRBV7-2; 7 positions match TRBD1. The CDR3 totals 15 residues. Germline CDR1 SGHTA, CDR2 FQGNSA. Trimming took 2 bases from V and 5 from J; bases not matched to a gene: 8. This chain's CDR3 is CASSLSFSGQTEAFF. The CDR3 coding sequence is TGTGCCAGCAGCTTAAGTTTCTCGGGACAGACTGAAGCTTTCTTT.

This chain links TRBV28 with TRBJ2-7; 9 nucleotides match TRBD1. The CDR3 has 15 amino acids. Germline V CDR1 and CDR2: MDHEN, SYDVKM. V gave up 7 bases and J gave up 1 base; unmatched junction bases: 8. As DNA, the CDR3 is TGTGCCAGCATTCGCGGGACAGGGTTGTCCTACGAGCAGTACTTC. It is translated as CASIRGTGLSYEQYF.

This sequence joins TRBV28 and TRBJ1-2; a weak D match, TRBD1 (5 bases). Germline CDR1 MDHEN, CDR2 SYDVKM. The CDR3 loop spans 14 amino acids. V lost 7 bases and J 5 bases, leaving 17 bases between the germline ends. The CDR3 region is CASIPGGNVYGYTF. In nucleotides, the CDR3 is TGTGCCAGCATCCCCGGGGGGAATGTTTATGGCTACACCTTC.

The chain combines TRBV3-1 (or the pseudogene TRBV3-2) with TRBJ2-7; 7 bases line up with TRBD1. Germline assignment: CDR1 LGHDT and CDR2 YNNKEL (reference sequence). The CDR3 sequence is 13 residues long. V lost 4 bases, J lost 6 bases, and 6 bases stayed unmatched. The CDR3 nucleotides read TGTGCCAGCAGCCGAGACAGGGTCGGCGAGCAGTACTTC. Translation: CASSRDRVGEQYF.

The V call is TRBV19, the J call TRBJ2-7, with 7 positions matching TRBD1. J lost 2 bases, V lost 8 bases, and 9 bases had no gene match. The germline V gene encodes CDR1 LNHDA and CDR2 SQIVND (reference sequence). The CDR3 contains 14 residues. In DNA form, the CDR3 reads TGTGCCAGTTCCTCGGACAGGCGAGCCTACGAGCAGTACTTC. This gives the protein CASSSDRRAYEQYF.

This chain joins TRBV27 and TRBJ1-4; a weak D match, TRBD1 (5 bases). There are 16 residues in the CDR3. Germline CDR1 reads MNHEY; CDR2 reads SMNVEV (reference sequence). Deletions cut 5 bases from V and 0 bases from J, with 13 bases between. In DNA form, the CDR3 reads TGTGCCAGCAGTCCCTTAGGGGTTGCAACTAATGAAAAACTGTTTTTT. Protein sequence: CASSPLGVATNEKLFF.

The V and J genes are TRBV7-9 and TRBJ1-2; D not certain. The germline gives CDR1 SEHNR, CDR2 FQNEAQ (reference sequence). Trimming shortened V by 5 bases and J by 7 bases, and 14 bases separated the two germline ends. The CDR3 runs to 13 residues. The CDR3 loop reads CASSPAEASGYTF. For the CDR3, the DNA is TGTGCCAGCAGCCCGGCGGAGGCTAGTGGCTACACCTTC.

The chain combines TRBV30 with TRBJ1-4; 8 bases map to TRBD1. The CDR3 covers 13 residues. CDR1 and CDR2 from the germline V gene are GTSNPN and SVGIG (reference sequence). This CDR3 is CAGTGRTNEKLFF. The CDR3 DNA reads TGTGCGGGGACAGGTCGAACTAATGAAAAACTGTTTTTT.

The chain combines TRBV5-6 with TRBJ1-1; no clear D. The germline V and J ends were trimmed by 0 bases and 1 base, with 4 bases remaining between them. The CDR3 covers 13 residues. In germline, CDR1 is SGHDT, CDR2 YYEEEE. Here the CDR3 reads CASSLAWNTEAFF. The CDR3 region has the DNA TGTGCCAGCAGCTTGGCTTGGAACACTGAAGCTTTCTTT.

CDR3 bases: TGTGCCAGCAGCCTCGGACAGGGGGTCGGCGATGAGCAGTTCTTC. Amino acids: CASSLGQGVGDEQFF. J is TRBJ2-1 and V is TRBV5-8; 10 bases agree with TRBD1. Germline V gene lookup returns CDR1 SGHTS and CDR2 YDEGEE. CDR3 size: 15 residues. The trim removed 4 bases at V and 8 bases at J, leaving 9 bases unmatched.

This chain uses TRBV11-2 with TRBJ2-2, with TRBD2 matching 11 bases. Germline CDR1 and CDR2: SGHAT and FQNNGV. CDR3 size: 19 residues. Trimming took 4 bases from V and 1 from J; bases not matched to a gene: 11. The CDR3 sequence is CASSSRGEGLAVNTGELFF. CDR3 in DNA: TGTGCCAGCAGCTCCCGGGGGGAGGGACTAGCGGTGAACACCGGGGAGCTGTTTTTT.

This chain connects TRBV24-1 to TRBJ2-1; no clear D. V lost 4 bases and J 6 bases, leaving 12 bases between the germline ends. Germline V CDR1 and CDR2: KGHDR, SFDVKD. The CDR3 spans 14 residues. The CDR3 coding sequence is TGTGCCACCAGTGAGCCTAGGATCGGCAATGAGCAGTTCTTC. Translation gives CATSEPRIGNEQFF.

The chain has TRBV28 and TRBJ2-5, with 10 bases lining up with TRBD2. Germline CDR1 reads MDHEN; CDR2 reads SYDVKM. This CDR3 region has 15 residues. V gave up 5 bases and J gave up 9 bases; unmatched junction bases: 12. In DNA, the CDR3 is TGTGCCAGCAGTGGAGCCACTAGCGGGAAGCTCTCCCAGTACTTC. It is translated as CASSGATSGKLSQYF.

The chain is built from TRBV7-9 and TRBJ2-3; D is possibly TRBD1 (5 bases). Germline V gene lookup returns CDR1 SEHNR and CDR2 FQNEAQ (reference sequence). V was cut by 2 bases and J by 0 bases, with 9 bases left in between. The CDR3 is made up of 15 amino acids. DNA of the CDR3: TGTGCCAGCAGCTTAACAGGCTTAAGCACAGATACGCAGTATTTT. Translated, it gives CASSLTGLSTDTQYF.

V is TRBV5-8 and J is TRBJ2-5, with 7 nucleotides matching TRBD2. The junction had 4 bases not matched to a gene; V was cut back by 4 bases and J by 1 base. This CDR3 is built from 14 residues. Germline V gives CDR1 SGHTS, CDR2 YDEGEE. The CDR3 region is CASSPRLAQETQYF. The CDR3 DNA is TGTGCCAGCAGCCCAAGACTAGCCCAAGAGACCCAGTACTTC.

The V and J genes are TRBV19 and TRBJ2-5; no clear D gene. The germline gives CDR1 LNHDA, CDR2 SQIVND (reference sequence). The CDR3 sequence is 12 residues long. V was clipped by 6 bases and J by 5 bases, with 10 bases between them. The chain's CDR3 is CASSAVGETQYF. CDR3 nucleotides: TGTGCCAGTAGCGCAGTGGGCGAGACCCAGTACTTC.

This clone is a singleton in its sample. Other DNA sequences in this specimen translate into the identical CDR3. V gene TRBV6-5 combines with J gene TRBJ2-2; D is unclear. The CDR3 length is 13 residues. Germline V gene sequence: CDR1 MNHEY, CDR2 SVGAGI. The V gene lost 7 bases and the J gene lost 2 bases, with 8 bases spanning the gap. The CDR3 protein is CASTQSNTGELFF. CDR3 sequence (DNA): TGTGCCAGCACCCAGTCCAACACCGGGGAGCTGTTTTTT.

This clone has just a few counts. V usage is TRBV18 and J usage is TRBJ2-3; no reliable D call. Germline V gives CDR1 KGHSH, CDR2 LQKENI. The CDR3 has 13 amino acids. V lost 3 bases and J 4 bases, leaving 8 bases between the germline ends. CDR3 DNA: TGTGCCAGCTCACCGGGCGTGTCAGATACGCAGTATTTT. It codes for CASSPGVSDTQYF. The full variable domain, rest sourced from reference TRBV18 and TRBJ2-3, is NAGVMQNPRHLVRRRGQEARLRCSPMKGHSHVYWYRQLPEEGLKFMVYLQKENIIDESGMPKERFSAEFPKEGPSILRIQQVVRGDSAAYFCASSPGVSDTQYFGPGTRLTVL.